This entry features one T cell receptor beta chain sequence. Original methodology: Researchers report that nucleated cell counts were estimated from reference gene primer amplification. Data came from immunoSEQ multiplex PCR; TCRdb stores just in-frame clones and leaves some out. V and J calls and clone size are given by that table; D and trimming were obtained from the DNA. Of fewer than 110,000 clones detected, roughly 90% appear once; the ten largest clones hold 4.9%. This sample was included in a study of blood T cell repertoires in COVID-19. Across the study: Italy, Spain and the United States were the sources of the convalescent and acute COVID-19 samples. In each case, the material was cDNA or gDNA derived from T cells, B-cell-depleted T cells, or PBMCs.

Germline V lookup: CDR1 LNHNV, CDR2 YYDKDF (reference sequence). V was clipped by 0 bases and J by 2 bases, with 7 bases between them. CDR3 length equals 14 residues. The receptor was isolated from a man in his forties or fifties with active or convalescent COVID-19. The chain carries TRBV15 and TRBJ2-5, with D perhaps TRBD2 (5 bases). The sequenced sample was peripheral blood. The DNA of the CDR3 is TGTGCCACCAGCAGAGATCCGGGGCAAGAGACCCAGTACTTC. It yields the protein CATSRDPGQETQYF.